These 26 T cell receptor beta chains were all obtained from the same sample, sequenced in a study of blood T cells in healthy people across ages. For the second PCR, which ran for roughly 6 to 11 cycles, a sample-barcoded 5' primer and a J-beta primer mix were used. In TCRdb, the 5' RACE reads were re-called with MiXCR into one record per CDR3 protein. Here the sample spans around 1.7 million distinct CDR3 sequences, roughly 27% being singletons. The sample taken for sequencing was blood. These receptors all come from a woman aged 25 to 45 in good health.

Only one count was recorded for this clonotype. The genes are TRBV29-1 and TRBJ1-1; maybe TRBD1 (5 bases). Germline CDR1 and CDR2: SQVTM and ANQGSEA. V was shortened by 4 bases and J by 4 bases, with 13 bases between the two germline ends. This CDR3 comprises 13 residues. CDR3 in DNA: TGCAGCGTTGGGGGGATCGGGCGCACTGAAGCTTTCTTT. Its protein is CSVGGIGRTEAFF.

A remark on this clonotype: This may come from a read error, since a much larger clone is one base off. The gene calls are TRBV29-1 and TRBJ2-7, with 10 bases lining up with TRBD1. The V and J ends lost 6 bases and 2 bases, in that order; junction bases with no gene match: 7. Germline V CDR1 and CDR2: SQVTM, ANQGSEA. The CDR3 is made up of 14 amino acids. The CDR3 bases are TGCAGCGTAAACAGGGACAGGGGCACCTACGAGCAGTACTTC. Amino acids: CSVNRDRGTYEQYF.

There are a few counts of this clonotype. J is TRBJ2-7 and V is TRBV6-1, with no clear D. The CDR3 loop spans 15 amino acids. Trimming took 2 bases from V and 0 from J, leaving 11 bases between them. From germline, CDR1 is MNHNS and CDR2 SASEGT. The CDR3 sequence: CASSELASDSYEQYF. The CDR3 DNA sequence: TGTGCCAGCAGTGAATTGGCCTCCGACTCCTACGAGCAGTACTTC.

In nucleotides, the CDR3 is TGCAGTGCTAGCCTGACTAGCGGGGGGACAGATACGCAGTATTTT. Protein: CSASLTSGGTDTQYF. This chain joins TRBV20-1 and TRBJ2-3, with 13 bases that match TRBD2. This CDR3 has 15 amino acids. In germline, CDR1 is DFQATT, CDR2 SNEGSKA (reference sequence). V lost 3 bases to trimming and J lost 3 bases; unmatched junction nucleotides: 3.

The chain uses TRBV21-1 and TRBJ2-5; TRBD2 is taken as the D call from the table, unchecked against the DNA. TRBV21-1 is assigned pseudogene status. The CDR3 runs 18 residues. Written as DNA, the CDR3 is TGTGCCAGCAGCAAAGAGGAGGCGAGGGGACTAGCGTTAGAGACCCGGTACTTC. Its protein product is CASSKEEARGLALETRYF.

A few counts support this clonotype. The rearrangement joins TRBV24-1 to TRBJ2-3; TRBD2 agrees at 13 bases. The length of the CDR3 is 15 residues. Germline CDR1 and CDR2: KGHDR and SFDVKD. J was trimmed by 3 bases and V by 9 bases; bases with no gene match: 5. The chain's CDR3 is CATLRLAGGTDTQYF. In nucleotides, the CDR3 is TGTGCCACCTTAAGACTAGCGGGAGGTACAGATACGCAGTATTTT.

This chain connects TRBV5-1 to TRBJ1-1; 10 bases line up with TRBD1. The CDR3 covers 16 residues. Germline V gene data show CDR1 as SGHRS and CDR2 as YFSETQ. V shed 8 bases and J 4 bases; nucleotides not matched to a gene: 14. DNA for the CDR3: TGCGCCAGTTACGAAGACAGGGGGCAAACAAGCACTGAAGCTTTCTTT. It specifies CASYEDRGQTSTEAFF.

This clonotype occurred many times. V and J are TRBV29-1 and TRBJ1-5; the D is unclear. The germline CDR1 and CDR2 sequences are SQVTM and ANQGSEA. This CDR3 has 14 amino acids. Trimming cost V 5 bases and J 0 bases, with 11 bases left between them. In nucleotides, the CDR3 is TGCAGCGTTCGGACGGGCGGTAGCAATCAGCCCCAGCATTTT. Protein: CSVRTGGSNQPQHF.

The chain has TRBV5-5 and TRBJ1-5, with TRBD1 matching 9 bases. The trim removed 7 bases at V and 5 bases at J, leaving 7 bases unmatched. Germline lookup yields CDR1 SGHKS and CDR2 YYEKEE (reference sequence). The CDR3 consists of 14 residues. CDR3 region: CASSDRGQDQPQHF. DNA for the CDR3: TGTGCCAGCTCGGACAGGGGCCAGGATCAGCCCCAGCATTTT.

This clonotype was counted only a few times. The gene calls are TRBV20-1 and TRBJ1-2; 7 bases line up with TRBD1. V lost 3 bases and J lost 4; bases outside the gene matches: 11. CDR1 and CDR2 (germline): DFQATT, SNEGSKA (reference sequence). The length of the CDR3 is 15 residues. This CDR3 is CSARGTGQTLYGYTF. DNA for the CDR3: TGCAGTGCTAGGGGGACGGGACAGACCCTCTATGGCTACACCTTC.

The rearrangement joins TRBV25-1 to TRBJ2-1; 10 bases fit TRBD2. The germline V gene encodes CDR1 MGHDK and CDR2 SYGVNS. V shed 3 bases, J shed 5 bases, and the junction held 4 bases outside the gene matches. This CDR3 spans 15 amino acids. The CDR3 is CASSEALAGDNEQFF. CDR3 nucleotides: TGTGCCAGCAGTGAGGCGCTAGCGGGGGACAATGAGCAGTTCTTC.

The chain is built from TRBV29-1 and TRBJ1-4, with a tentative D call TRBD1 (6 bases). Germline lookup yields CDR1 SQVTM and CDR2 ANQGSEA. V lost 4 bases to trimming and J lost 2 bases, with 11 bases between them. The CDR3 is made up of 14 amino acids. For the CDR3, the DNA is TGCAGCGTTGCGGGGGCTAGGACTAATGAAAAACTGTTTTTT. Protein product: CSVAGARTNEKLFF. The variable domain in full, completed from reference TRBV29-1 and TRBJ1-4, reads SAVISQKPSRDICQRGTSLTIQCQVDSQVTMMFWYRQQPGQSLTLIATANQGSEATYESGFVIDKFPISRPNLTFSTLTVSNMSPEDSSIYLCSVAGARTNEKLFFGSGTQLSVL.

This clonotype has more than one count but fewer than ten. V gene TRBV6-2 or TRBV6-3 combines with J gene TRBJ1-2; no clear D. CDR3 length: 14 residues. The germline gives CDR1 MNHEY, CDR2 SVGEGT. V gave up 7 bases and J gave up 4 bases, with 16 bases separating them. CDR3 region: CASNQGARLYGYTF. In DNA, the CDR3 is TGTGCCAGCAACCAAGGAGCCAGACTCTATGGCTACACCTTC.

V gene TRBV7-6 combines with J gene TRBJ2-1, with no clear D. The CDR3 sequence is 13 residues long. Between the trimmed V and J ends, which lost 1 base and 9 bases, there was a span of 10 bases. CDR1 and CDR2 from the germline V gene are SGHVS and FNYEAQ. The CDR3 reads CASSLGWLAEQFF. The CDR3 nucleotides are TGTGCCAGCAGCTTAGGTTGGCTGGCTGAGCAGTTCTTC.

J is TRBJ2-1 and V is TRBV6-5; D possibly corresponds to TRBD1 (5 bases). The CDR3 totals 16 residues. The V gene's germline CDR1 is MNHEY and CDR2 SVGAGI. Trimming left V 4 bases short and J 4 bases short, with 17 bases between. The DNA of the CDR3 is TGTGCCAGCAGTTCAATGACAGCTCCGATATACAATGAGCAGTTCTTC. It encodes CASSSMTAPIYNEQFF.

The rearrangement links TRBV12-3 or TRBV12-4 to TRBJ2-2; 7 nucleotides agree with TRBD1. The junction had 7 bases not matched to a gene; V was cut back by 5 bases and J by 4 bases. This CDR3 is built from 15 residues. This CDR3 reads CASSPSSGGTGELFF. CDR3 in DNA: TGTGCCAGCAGTCCATCCTCAGGGGGCACCGGGGAGCTGTTTTTT.

The gene calls are TRBV20-1 and TRBJ1-2, with D possibly TRBD1 on 6 matching bases. The germline V gene has CDR1 DFQATT and CDR2 SNEGSKA (reference sequence). The ends were cut back, 2 bases at V and 0 bases at J, with 19 bases in the middle. The CDR3 spans 17 residues. The CDR3 here is CSARRRLDRKSNYGYTF. In DNA, the CDR3 is TGCAGTGCTAGACGCCGACTTGACAGGAAATCTAACTATGGCTACACCTTC.

The V and J genes are TRBV4-1 and TRBJ2-3; D remains unclear. The V gene lost 0 bases and the J gene lost 3 bases, with 7 bases spanning the gap. CDR1 is MGHRA, CDR2 YSYEKL, per germline. The CDR3 runs to 14 residues. CDR3 loop: CASSQESPTDTQYF. CDR3 DNA: TGCGCCAGCAGCCAAGAGAGCCCGACAGATACGCAGTATTTT.

V and J are TRBV20-1 and TRBJ2-3; D might be TRBD2 (6 bases). V lost 5 bases, J lost 0 bases, and 21 bases lay in between. The CDR3 length is 17 residues. The germline gives CDR1 DFQATT, CDR2 SNEGSKA (reference sequence). The DNA for the CDR3 is TGCAGTGCTCTGCTAGGGGTAACGGGGGTTAGCACAGATACGCAGTATTTT. It encodes CSALLGVTGVSTDTQYF.

There are a few counts of this clonotype. This rearrangement joins TRBV6-2 or TRBV6-3 to TRBJ2-1, with TRBD1 matching over 10 bases. V lost 6 bases, J lost 4 bases, and 6 bases stayed unmatched. CDR1 MNHEY and CDR2 SVGEGT come from the germline V gene. The CDR3 totals 15 residues. CDR3 sequence (DNA): TGTGCCAGCAGACTCGACAGGGGGCAGTACAATGAGCAGTTCTTC. Translation: CASRLDRGQYNEQFF.

Of note for this clonotype: With a much larger clone just one base away, this may be a read error. The V gene is TRBV28, the J gene TRBJ2-7; TRBD1 might be the D (6 bases). CDR1 and CDR2 (germline): MDHEN, SYDVKM. The CDR3 is 15 residues long. Trimming took off 5 bases at V and 6 bases at J, with 20 bases between the two ends. This CDR3 is CASSVISSGASEQYF. CDR3 coding DNA: TGTGCCAGCAGTGTAATTAGTTCAGGGGCCAGCGAGCAGTACTTC.

This clonotype was found a few times. The CDR3 DNA is TGCAGTGCTTCCCCGGGACTAGTAAACGAGCAGTACTTC. Its protein product is CSASPGLVNEQYF. The V and J genes are TRBV20-1 and TRBJ2-7, with 8 bases matching TRBD2. Germline CDR1 reads DFQATT; CDR2 reads SNEGSKA (reference sequence). V gave up 5 bases and J gave up 5 bases; unmatched junction bases: 8. The CDR3 extends over 13 amino acids.

The chain is built from TRBV5-6 and TRBJ1-1; D is perhaps TRBD1 (6 bases). Trimming cost V 3 bases and J 0 bases, with 21 bases left between them. Germline lookup yields CDR1 SGHDT and CDR2 YYEEEE. The CDR3 extends over 18 amino acids. CDR3 bases: TGTGCCAGCAGCTGGCCGCAGGGGCAAGGGTTTATGAACACTGAAGCTTTCTTT. Translating it yields CASSWPQGQGFMNTEAFF.

This rearrangement joins TRBV5-1 to TRBJ2-3; TRBD1 aligns across 9 bases. There are 16 residues in the CDR3. V lost 4 bases to trimming and J lost 3 bases; unmatched junction nucleotides: 9. CDR1 is SGHRS, CDR2 YFSETQ, per germline. The CDR3 coding sequence is TGCGCCAGCAGCAACCGCCGACAGGGGGGAACAGATACGCAGTATTTT. It encodes CASSNRRQGGTDTQYF.

This clonotype was detected only a few times. At one end the junction does not follow the germline gene, possibly because of a read error. J is TRBJ2-3 and V is TRBV9; TRBD1 is a possible D gene (5 bases). Germline V gene sequence: CDR1 SGDLS, CDR2 YYNGEE. This CDR3 spans 14 amino acids. CDR3 sequence reads: CVSSPAGYTDTQYF. The CDR3 region has the DNA TGTGTCAGCAGCCCCGCAGGGTACACAGATACGCAGTATTTT.

There are many counts of this clonotype. This chain links TRBV28 with TRBJ2-7; 8 positions agree with TRBD1. The V gene end was trimmed by 6 bases and the J gene end by 4 bases; junction bases not matched to a gene: 14. Germline CDR1 reads MDHEN; CDR2 reads SYDVKM. The CDR3 extends over 16 amino acids. CDR3: CASSPTQGQDYYEQYF. The CDR3 region has the DNA TGTGCCAGCAGCCCGACTCAGGGACAGGACTATTACGAGCAGTACTTC.